This TCR beta chain stems from a study of OX40 agonist ivuxolimab in advanced cancers. Across the whole study: Patients received intravenous ivuxolimab every 2 weeks at 0.01 to 10 mg/kg. The dose-escalation cohort was approximately 85% male, with a mean age of around 60 years, ranging about 23 to 79.

Produced via immunoSEQ multiplex PCR; TCRdb's table is partial and in-frame only. The sample lists some 100,000 clones, approximately 90% occurring once. The CDR3 has 16 amino acids. The germline V gene encodes CDR1 SEHNR and CDR2 FQNEAQ (reference sequence). V was cut by 3 bases and J by 3 bases, with 14 bases left in between. The timepoints at which blood was sampled were baseline, cycle 4 day 1, and cycle 7 day 1. This receptor was identified in an adult with an advanced solid tumor such as melanoma, head and neck, liver or kidney cancer. The sequenced sample was CD4+ or CD8+ T cells sorted from blood, obtained in a trial of the OX40 agonist ivuxolimab. This chain connects TRBV7-9 to TRBJ2-2; maybe TRBD1 (6 bases). CDR3 residues: CASSFYREIDTGELFF. The CDR3 DNA follows: TGTGCCAGCAGCTTTTACAGGGAGATAGACACCGGGGAGCTGTTTTTT.